A single sample gave rise to the 6 T cell receptor beta chains below, sequenced in a study of T cell repertoires in cytomegalovirus infection. TCRdb re-analysed the reads in MiXCR, keeping a single row per CDR3 protein. This sample has 200,000 to 300,000 distinct CDR3 sequences, with approximately 14% found just once. The sample taken for sequencing was PBMCs. The receptors were gathered from a human donor in good health (CMV status not recorded). Some clones in this sample may be carry-over from other donors' samples.

In the case of this clonotype: With a much larger clone just one base away, this may be a read error. The rearrangement uses TRBV7-9 and TRBJ2-7; 12 nucleotides line up with TRBD2. The germline V gene encodes CDR1 SEHNR and CDR2 FQNEAQ (reference sequence). V lost 8 bases, J lost 4 bases, and 9 bases stayed unmatched. This CDR3 has 15 amino acids. CDR3 protein: CASRPTSGSGYEQYF. The CDR3, as DNA: TGTGCCAGCCGCCCGACTAGCGGGAGTGGGTACGAGCAGTACTTC.

At least ten counts were recorded for this clonotype. V is TRBV7-9 and J is TRBJ2-1; 13 nucleotides align to TRBD2. V gave up 4 bases and J gave up 8 bases; unmatched junction bases: 11. The CDR3 contains 17 residues. CDR1 SEHNR and CDR2 FQNEAQ come from the germline V gene (reference sequence). The CDR3 nucleotides are TGTGCCAGCAGCTACCATGGACTAGCGGGAGTATTGGATGAGCAGTTCTTC. It encodes CASSYHGLAGVLDEQFF.

This clonotype was found many times. This rearrangement joins TRBV19 to TRBJ1-5; D is unclear. The CDR3 spans 14 residues. Trimming left V 7 bases short and J 5 bases short, with 15 bases between. Germline loops: CDR1 LNHDA, CDR2 SQIVND (reference sequence). The CDR3 sequence: CASTMDGVYQPQHF. CDR3 DNA: TGTGCCAGTACCATGGACGGAGTATATCAGCCCCAGCATTTT. Drawing the rest from reference TRBV19 and TRBJ1-5, the complete variable domain is DGGITQSPKYLFRKEGQNVTLSCEQNLNHDAMYWYRQDPGQGLRLIYYSQIVNDFQKGDIAEGYSVSREKKESFPLTVTSAQKNPTAFYLCASTMDGVYQPQHFGDGTRLSIL.

This rearrangement joins TRBV19 to TRBJ2-3; 12 bases align to TRBD2. CDR3 size: 16 residues. Germline values: CDR1 LNHDA, CDR2 SQIVND (reference sequence). The V gene end was trimmed by 8 bases and the J gene end by 2 bases; junction bases not matched to a gene: 8. The chain's CDR3 is CASSPRTSGNTDTQYF. The CDR3 nucleotides read TGTGCCAGTTCGCCACGGACTAGCGGGAACACAGATACGCAGTATTTT.

The gene calls are TRBV6-1 and TRBJ2-1; TRBD2 aligns across 7 bases. Germline CDR1 and CDR2: MNHNS and SASEGT. Trimming took 7 bases from V and 2 from J; bases not matched to a gene: 8. This CDR3 has 15 amino acids. CDR3: CASTEGLVTYNEQFF. In DNA, the CDR3 is TGTGCCAGCACCGAAGGACTAGTAACCTACAATGAGCAGTTCTTC.

This clonotype came up many times. The CDR3 is CATSDPKPSGRDEQYF. The CDR3 DNA reads as TGTGCCACCAGTGACCCCAAACCTAGCGGAAGGGACGAGCAGTACTTC. This rearrangement joins TRBV24-1 to TRBJ2-7, with TRBD2 identical over 7 bases. CDR1 is KGHDR, CDR2 SFDVKD, per germline. V lost 4 bases to trimming and J lost 5 bases; unmatched junction nucleotides: 13. CDR3 length: 16 residues.